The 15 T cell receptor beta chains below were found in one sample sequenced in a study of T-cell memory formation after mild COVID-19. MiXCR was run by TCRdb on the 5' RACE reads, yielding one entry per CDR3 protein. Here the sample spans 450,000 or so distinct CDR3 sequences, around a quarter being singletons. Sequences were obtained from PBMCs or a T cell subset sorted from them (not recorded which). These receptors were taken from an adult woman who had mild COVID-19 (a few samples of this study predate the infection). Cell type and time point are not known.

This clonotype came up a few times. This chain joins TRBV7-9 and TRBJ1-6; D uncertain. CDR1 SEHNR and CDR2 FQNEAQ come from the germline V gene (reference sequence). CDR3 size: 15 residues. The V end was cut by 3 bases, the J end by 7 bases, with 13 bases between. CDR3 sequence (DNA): TGTGCCAGCAGCTTCTCCATCTCGTCCAATTCACCCCTCCACTTT. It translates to CASSFSISSNSPLHF. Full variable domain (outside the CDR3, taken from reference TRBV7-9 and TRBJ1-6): DTGVSQNPRHKITKRGQNVTFRCDPISEHNRLYWYRQTLGQGPEFLTYFQNEAQLEKSRLLSDRFSAERPKGSFSTLEIQRTEQGDSAMYLCASSFSISSNSPLHFGNGTRLTVT.

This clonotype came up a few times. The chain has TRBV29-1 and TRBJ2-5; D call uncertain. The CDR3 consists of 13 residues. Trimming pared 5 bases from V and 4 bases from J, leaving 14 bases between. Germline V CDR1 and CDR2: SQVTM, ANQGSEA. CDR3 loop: CSVKTGDSETQYF. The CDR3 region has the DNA TGCAGCGTTAAAACGGGTGATTCAGAGACCCAGTACTTC.

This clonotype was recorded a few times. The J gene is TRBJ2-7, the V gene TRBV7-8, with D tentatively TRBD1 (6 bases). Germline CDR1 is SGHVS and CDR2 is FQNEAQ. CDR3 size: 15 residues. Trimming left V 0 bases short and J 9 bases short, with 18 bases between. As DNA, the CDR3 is TGTGCCAGCAGCTTAGCGCCGGCAGGGGATGGTGGGCAGTACTTC. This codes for CASSLAPAGDGGQYF. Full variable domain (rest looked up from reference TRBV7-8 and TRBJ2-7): GAGVSQSPRYKVAKRGQDVALRCDPISGHVSLFWYQQALGQGPEFLTYFQNEAQLDKSGLPSDRFFAERPEGSVSTLKIQRTQQEDSAVYLCASSLAPAGDGGQYFGPGTRLTVT.

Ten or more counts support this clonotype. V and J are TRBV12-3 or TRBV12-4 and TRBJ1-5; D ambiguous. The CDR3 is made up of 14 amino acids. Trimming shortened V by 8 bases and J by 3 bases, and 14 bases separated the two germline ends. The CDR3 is CASSLGRYNQPQHF. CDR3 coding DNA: TGTGCCAGCTCTCTTGGCAGGTACAATCAGCCCCAGCATTTT.

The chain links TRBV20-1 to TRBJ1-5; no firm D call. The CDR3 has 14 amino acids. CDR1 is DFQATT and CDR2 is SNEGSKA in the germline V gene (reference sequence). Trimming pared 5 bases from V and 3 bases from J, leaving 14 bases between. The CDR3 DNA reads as TGCAGTGCTGAGGGTCCCACAGACAATCAGCCCCAGCATTTT. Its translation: CSAEGPTDNQPQHF.

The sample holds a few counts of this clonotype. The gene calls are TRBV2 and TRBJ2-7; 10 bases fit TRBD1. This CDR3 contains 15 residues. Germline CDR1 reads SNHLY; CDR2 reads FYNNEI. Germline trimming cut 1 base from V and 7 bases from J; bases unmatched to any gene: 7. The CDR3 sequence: CASSEVRQGAREQYF. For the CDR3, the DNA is TGTGCCAGCAGTGAAGTGAGACAGGGGGCGCGAGAGCAGTACTTC.

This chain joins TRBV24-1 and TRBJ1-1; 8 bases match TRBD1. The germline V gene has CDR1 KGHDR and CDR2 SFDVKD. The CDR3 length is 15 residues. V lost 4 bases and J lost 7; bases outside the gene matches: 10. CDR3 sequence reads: CATSDPGTGGDEAFF. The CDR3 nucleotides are TGTGCCACCAGTGACCCTGGGACAGGCGGTGATGAAGCTTTCTTT.

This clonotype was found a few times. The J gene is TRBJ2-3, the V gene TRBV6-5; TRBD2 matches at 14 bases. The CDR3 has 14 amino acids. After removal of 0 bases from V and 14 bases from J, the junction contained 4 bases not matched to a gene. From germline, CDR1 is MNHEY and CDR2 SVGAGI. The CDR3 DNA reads TGTGCCAGCAGTTACTCGGTGGGGACTAGCGGGAGGTATTTT. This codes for CASSYSVGTSGRYF.

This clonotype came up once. Written as DNA, the CDR3 is TGTGCCAGCAGTACCATCGGACATAGCGGCTACACCTTC. Translated, it gives CASSTIGHSGYTF. The chain couples TRBV6-5 to TRBJ1-2; a weak D match, TRBD1 (5 bases). The CDR3 sequence is 13 residues long. The V gene's germline CDR1 is MNHEY and CDR2 SVGAGI. Deletions cut 5 bases from V and 8 bases from J, with 15 bases between.

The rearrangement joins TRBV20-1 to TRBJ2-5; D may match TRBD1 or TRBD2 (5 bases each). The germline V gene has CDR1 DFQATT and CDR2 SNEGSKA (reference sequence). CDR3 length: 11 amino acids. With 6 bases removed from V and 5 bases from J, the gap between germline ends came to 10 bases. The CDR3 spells CSAPWGETQYF. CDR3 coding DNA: TGCAGTGCCCCGTGGGGGGAGACCCAGTACTTC.

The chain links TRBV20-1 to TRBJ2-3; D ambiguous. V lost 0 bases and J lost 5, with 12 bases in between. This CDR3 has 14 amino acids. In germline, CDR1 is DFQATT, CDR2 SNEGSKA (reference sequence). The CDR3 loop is CSARDKRYIDTQYF. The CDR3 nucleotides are TGCAGTGCTAGAGATAAACGCTATATAGATACGCAGTATTTT.

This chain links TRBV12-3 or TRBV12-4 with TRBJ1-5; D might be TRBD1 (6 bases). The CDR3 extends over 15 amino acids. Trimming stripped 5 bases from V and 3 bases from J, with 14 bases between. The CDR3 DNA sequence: TGTGCCAGCAGTCCGCGGACAGTGTACAATCAGCCCCAGCATTTT. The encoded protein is CASSPRTVYNQPQHF.

CDR3 residues: CASSTESSYNEQFF. DNA for the CDR3: TGTGCCAGCAGTACAGAGAGCTCCTACAATGAGCAGTTCTTC. J is TRBJ2-1 and V is TRBV12-3 or TRBV12-4; unclear D gene. Trimming pared 5 bases from V and 0 bases from J, leaving 8 bases between. This CDR3 contains 14 residues.

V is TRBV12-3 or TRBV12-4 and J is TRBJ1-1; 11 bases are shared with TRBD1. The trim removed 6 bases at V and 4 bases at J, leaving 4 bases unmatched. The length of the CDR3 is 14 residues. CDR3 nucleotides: TGTGCCAGCAGAAGGACAGGGGGCGGCACTGAAGCTTTCTTT. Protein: CASRRTGGGTEAFF.

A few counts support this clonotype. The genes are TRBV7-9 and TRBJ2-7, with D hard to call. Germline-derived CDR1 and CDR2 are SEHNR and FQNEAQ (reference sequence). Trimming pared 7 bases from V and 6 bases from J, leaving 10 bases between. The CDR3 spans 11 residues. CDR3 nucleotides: TGTGCCAGCACAAGTCTTGGCGAGCAGTACTTC. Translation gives CASTSLGEQYF.